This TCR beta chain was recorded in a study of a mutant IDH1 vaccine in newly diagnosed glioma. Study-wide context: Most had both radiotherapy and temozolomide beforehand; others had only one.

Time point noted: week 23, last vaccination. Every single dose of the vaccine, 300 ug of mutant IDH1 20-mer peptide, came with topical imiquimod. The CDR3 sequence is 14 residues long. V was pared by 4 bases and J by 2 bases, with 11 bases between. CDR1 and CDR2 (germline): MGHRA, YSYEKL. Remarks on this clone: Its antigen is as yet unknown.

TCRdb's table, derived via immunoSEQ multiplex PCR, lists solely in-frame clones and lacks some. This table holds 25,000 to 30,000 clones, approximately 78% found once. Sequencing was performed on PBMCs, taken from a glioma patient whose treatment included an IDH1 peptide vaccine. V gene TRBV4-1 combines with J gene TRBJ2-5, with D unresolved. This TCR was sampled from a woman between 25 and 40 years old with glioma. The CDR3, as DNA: TGCGCCAGCAGCCGAGGAACCGGGCAAGAGACCCAGTACTTC. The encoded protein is CASSRGTGQETQYF.